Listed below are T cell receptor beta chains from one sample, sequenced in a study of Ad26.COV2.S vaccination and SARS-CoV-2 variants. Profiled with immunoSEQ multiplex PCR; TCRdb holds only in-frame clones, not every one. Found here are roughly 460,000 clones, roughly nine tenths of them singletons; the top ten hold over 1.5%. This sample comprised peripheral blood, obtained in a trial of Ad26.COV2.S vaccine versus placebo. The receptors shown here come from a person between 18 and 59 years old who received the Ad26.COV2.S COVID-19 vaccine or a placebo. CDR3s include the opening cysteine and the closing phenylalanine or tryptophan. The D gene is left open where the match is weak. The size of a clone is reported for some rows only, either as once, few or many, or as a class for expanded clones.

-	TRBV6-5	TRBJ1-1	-	TGTGCCAGCAGACCCCCTGAGGGGTACACTGAAGCTTTCTTT	CASRPPEGYTEAFF
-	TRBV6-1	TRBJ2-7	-	TGTGCCAGCAGTGCGCTTTCCTCAGGTTCCCGGGGCGAGCAGTACTTC	CASSALSSGSRGEQYF
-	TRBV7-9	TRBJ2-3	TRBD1	TGTGCCAGCAGTCACGACAGGGTCACAGATACGCAGTATTTT	CASSHDRVTDTQYF
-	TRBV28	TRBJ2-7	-	TGTGCCAGCAGCTCATGGTTGGGGGCCTCCTACGAGCAGTACTTC	CASSSWLGASYEQYF
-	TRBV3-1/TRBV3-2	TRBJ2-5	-	TGTGCCAGCAGCCTGAGTTGGACTCCTAAAGAGACCCAGTACTTC	CASSLSWTPKETQYF
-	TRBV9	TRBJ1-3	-	TGTGCCAGCAGGGCCCATGGGAGCTCTGGAAACACCATATATTTT	CASRAHGSSGNTIYF
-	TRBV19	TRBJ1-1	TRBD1	TGTGCCACCGCGGACAGGGTGGCTGAAGCTTTCTTT	CATADRVAEAFF
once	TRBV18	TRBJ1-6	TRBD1	TGTGCCAGCTCACTTTCTACCACGGGACAGGGTAATTCACCCCTCCACTTT	CASSLSTTGQGNSPLHF
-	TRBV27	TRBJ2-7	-	TGTGCCAGCAGTTTAGATCGTGGAGGCGAGCAGTACTTC	CASSLDRGGEQYF
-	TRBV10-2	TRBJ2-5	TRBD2	TGCGCCAGCAGTGCGGAACTAGCGGGAGGGCCTCGGGAGACCCAGTACTTC	CASSAELAGGPRETQYF
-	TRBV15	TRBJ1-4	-	TGTGCCACCACTAAAGGGGCTAATGAAAAACTGTTTTTT	CATTKGANEKLFF
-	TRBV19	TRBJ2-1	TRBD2	TGTGCCAGTAGTATAATAGCGGGAGTAGGCGAGCAGTTCTTC	CASSIIAGVGEQFF
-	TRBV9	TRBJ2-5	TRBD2	TGTGCCAGCAGAGCGGGACTAGCGGAAGAGACCCAGTACTTC	CASRAGLAEETQYF
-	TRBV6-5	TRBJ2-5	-	TGTGCCAGCAGGCTGATAGCCGCTCCTCAAGAGACCCAGTACTTC	CASRLIAAPQETQYF
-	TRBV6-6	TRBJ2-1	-	TGTGCCAGCAGTTACTCCTCCCCCCCGTGGCAGTTCTTC	CASSYSSPPWQFF
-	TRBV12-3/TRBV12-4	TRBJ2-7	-	TGTGCCAGCAGTTTAGGTCAGGAGCAGTACTTC	CASSLGQEQYF
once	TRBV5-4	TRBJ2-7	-	TGTGCCAGCAGCTTGTCTTTGGGGGCGTCCTACGAGCAGTACTTC	CASSLSLGASYEQYF
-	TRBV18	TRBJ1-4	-	TGTGCCAGCTCACCACTCCAAGAAACTAATGAAAAACTGTTTTTT	CASSPLQETNEKLFF
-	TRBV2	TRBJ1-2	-	TGTGCCAGCGGCCTGGGACAAGGGCCCCGGGGCTACACCTTC	CASGLGQGPRGYTF
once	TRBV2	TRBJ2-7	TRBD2	TGTGCCAGCAGTCCCCTAGCGGGAGTGCACGAGCAGTACTTC	CASSPLAGVHEQYF
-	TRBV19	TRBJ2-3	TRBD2	TGTGCCAGTAGTACACTAGCGGGAGAGGCGTATACGCAGTATTTT	CASSTLAGEAYTQYF
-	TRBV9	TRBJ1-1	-	TGTGCCAGCAGCCCTCAGGGTGGGCCGGGCACTGAAGCTTTCTTT	CASSPQGGPGTEAFF
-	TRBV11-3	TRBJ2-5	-	TGTGCCAGCAGCTTAGGTCCTGGGGCGGAGACCCAGTACTTC	CASSLGPGAETQYF
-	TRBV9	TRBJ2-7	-	TGTGCCAGCAGCGTCGGTGGGGACTCCTACGAGCAGTACTTC	CASSVGGDSYEQYF
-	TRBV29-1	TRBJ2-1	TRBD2	TGCAGCGTGGACACTAGCGGGGGCTACAATGAGCAGTTCTTC	CSVDTSGGYNEQFF
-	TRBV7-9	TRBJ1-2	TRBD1	TGTGCCAGCAGCTTGGAACCTGGGACAGTTCACGGCTACACCTTC	CASSLEPGTVHGYTF
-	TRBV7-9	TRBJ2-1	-	TGTGCCAGCAGCTTAGCAGTCGTCAATGAGCAGTTCTTC	CASSLAVVNEQFF
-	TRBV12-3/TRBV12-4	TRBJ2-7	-	TGTGCCAGCACTACGGTTCCTTACGAGCAGTACTTC	CASTTVPYEQYF